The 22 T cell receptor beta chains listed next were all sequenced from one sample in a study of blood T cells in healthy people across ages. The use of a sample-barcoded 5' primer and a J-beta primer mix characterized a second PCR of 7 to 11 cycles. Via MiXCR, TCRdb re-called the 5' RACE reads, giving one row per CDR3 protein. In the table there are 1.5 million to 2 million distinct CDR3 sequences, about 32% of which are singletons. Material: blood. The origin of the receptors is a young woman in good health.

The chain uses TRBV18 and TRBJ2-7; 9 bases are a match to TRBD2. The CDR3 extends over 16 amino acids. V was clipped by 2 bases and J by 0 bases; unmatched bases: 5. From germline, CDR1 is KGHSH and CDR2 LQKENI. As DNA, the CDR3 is TGTGCCAGCTCACCAGATAGGACTAGCGCCTCCTACGAGCAGTACTTC. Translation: CASSPDRTSASYEQYF.

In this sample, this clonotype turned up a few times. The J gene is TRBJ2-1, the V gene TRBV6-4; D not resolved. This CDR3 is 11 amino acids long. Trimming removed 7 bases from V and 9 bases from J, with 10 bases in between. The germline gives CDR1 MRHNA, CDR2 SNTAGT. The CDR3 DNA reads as TGTGCCAGCACTCCCTTGGGTGAGCAGTTCTTC. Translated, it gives CASTPLGEQFF.

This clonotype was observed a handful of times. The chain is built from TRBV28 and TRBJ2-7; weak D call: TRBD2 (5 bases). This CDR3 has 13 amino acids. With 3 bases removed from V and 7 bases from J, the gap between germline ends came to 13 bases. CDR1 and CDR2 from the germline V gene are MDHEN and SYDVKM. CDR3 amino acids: CASSLRTPGEQYF. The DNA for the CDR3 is TGTGCCAGCAGTTTGCGAACCCCGGGGGAGCAGTACTTC.

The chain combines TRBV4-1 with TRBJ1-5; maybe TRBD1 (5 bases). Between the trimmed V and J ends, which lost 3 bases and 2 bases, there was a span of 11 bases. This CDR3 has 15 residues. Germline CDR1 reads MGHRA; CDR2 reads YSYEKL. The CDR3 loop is CASSQRGVGNQPQHF. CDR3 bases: TGCGCCAGCAGCCAGAGAGGGGTTGGCAATCAGCCCCAGCATTTT.

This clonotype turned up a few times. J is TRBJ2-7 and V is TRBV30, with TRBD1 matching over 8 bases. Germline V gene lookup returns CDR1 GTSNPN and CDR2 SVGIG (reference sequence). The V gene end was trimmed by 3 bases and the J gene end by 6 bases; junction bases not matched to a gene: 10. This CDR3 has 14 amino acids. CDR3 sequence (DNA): TGTGCCTGGAGCCCAGGGGGCTCATTGTTCGAGCAGTACTTC. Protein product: CAWSPGGSLFEQYF.

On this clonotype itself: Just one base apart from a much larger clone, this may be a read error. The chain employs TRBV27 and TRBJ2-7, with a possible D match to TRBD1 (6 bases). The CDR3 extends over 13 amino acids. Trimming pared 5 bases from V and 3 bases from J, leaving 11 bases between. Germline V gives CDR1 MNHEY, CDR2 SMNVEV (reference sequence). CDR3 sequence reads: CASSTGQLYEQYF. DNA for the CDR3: TGTGCCAGCAGTACCGGACAGCTCTACGAGCAGTACTTC.

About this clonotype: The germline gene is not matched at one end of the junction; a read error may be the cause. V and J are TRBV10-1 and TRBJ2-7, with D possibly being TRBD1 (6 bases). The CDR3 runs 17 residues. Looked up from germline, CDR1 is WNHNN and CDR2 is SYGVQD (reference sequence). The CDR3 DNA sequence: TGCGCCAGCAGTGAGTCAAGGGACAAGCATCCGTCCTACGAGCACTACTTC. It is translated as CASSESRDKHPSYEHYF.

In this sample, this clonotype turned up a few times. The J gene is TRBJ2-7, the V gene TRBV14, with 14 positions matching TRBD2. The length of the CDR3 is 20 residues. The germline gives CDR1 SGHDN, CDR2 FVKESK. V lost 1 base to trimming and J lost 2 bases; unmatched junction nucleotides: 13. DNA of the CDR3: TGTGCCAGCAGCCAAGGGTCGGTGACTAGCGGGGGGGCCGACCCCTACGAGCAGTACTTC. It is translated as CASSQGSVTSGGADPYEQYF.

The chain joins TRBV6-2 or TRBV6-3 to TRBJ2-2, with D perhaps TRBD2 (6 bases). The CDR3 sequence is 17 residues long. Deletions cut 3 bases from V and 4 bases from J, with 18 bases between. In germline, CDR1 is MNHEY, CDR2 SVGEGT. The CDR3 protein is CASSYPMGTPSTGELFF. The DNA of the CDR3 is TGTGCCAGCAGTTATCCAATGGGGACTCCCTCCACCGGGGAGCTGTTTTTT.

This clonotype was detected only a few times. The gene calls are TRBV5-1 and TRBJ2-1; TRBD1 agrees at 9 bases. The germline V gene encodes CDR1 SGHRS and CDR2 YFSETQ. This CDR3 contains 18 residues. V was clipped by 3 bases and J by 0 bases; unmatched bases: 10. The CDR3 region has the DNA TGCGCCAGCAGCTCGGACAGGGGAGTGGGTAGCTCCTACAATGAGCAGTTCTTC. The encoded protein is CASSSDRGVGSSYNEQFF.

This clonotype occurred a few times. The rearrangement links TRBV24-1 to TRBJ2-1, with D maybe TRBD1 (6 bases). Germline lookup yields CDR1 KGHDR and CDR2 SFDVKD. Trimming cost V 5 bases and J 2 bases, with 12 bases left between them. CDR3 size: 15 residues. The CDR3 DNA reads TGTGCCACCAGTGGTACCGGGACAACCTACAATGAGCAGTTCTTC. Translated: CATSGTGTTYNEQFF.

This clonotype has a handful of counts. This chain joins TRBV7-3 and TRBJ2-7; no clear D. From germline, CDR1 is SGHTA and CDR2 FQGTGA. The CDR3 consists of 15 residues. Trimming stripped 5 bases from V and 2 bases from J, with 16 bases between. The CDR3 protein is CASSPTPNLPYEQYF. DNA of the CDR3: TGTGCCAGCAGCCCGACTCCTAACCTCCCCTACGAGCAGTACTTC.

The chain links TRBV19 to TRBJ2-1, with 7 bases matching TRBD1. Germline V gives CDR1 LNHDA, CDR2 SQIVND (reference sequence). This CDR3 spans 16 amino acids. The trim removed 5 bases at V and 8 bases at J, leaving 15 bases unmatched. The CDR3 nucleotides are TGTGCCAGTAGTGATCCCGGGACAGCATCTGGAGATGAGCAGTTCTTC. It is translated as CASSDPGTASGDEQFF.

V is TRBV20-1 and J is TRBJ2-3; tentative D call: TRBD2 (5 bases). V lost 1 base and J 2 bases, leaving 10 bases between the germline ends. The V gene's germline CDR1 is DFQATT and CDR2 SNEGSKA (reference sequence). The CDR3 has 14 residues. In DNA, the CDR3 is TGCAGTGCTAGAGTTCTAGCTCCCACAGATACGCAGTATTTT. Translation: CSARVLAPTDTQYF.

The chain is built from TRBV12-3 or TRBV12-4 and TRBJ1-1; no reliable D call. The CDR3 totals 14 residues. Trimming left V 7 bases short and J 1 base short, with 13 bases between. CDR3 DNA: TGTGCCAGCACCTTCCGACGGAAGAACACTGAAGCTTTCTTT. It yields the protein CASTFRRKNTEAFF.

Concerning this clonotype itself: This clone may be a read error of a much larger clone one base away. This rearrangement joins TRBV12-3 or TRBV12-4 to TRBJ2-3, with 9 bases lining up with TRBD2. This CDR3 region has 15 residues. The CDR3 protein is CTSSLAGESTDTQYF. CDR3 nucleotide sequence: TGTACCAGCAGTTTAGCGGGGGAGAGCACAGATACGCAGTATTTT.

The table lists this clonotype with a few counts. CDR3: CASSPGTGGDTDTQYF. The CDR3 DNA sequence: TGTGCCAGCAGCCCCGGGACAGGGGGCGACACAGATACGCAGTATTTT. J is TRBJ2-3 and V is TRBV12-3 or TRBV12-4; 12 bases line up with TRBD1. This CDR3 is 16 amino acids long. J gave up 2 bases and V 6 bases, and 6 bases lay outside the gene matches.

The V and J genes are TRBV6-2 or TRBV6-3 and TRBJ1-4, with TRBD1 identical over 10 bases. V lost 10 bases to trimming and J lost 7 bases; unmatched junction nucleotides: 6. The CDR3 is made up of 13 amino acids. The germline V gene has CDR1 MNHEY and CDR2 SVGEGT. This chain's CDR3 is CATKGQGREKLFF. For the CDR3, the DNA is TGTGCCACCAAGGGACAGGGGCGTGAAAAACTGTTTTTT.

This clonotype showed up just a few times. As DNA, the CDR3 is TGTGCCAGCAATCCCGGGACAGGGCCTTTAGGCTATGGCTACACCTTC. Translating it yields CASNPGTGPLGYGYTF. The V call is TRBV12-3 or TRBV12-4, the J call TRBJ1-2; TRBD1 aligns across 9 bases. V lost 7 bases to trimming and J lost 4 bases; unmatched junction nucleotides: 13. The CDR3 consists of 16 residues.

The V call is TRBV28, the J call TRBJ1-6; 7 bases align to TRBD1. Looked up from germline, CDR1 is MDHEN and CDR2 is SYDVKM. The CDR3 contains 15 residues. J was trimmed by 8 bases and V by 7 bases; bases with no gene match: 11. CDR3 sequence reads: CASIGTGTADSPLHF. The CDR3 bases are TGTGCCAGCATTGGAACCGGGACAGCTGATTCACCCCTCCACTTT.

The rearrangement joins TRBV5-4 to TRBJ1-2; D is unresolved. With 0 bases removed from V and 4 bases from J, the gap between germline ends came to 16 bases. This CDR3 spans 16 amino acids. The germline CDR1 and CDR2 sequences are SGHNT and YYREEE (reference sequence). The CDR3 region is CASSLGVARRTYGYTF. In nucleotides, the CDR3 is TGTGCCAGCAGCTTGGGGGTCGCCAGGAGGACCTATGGCTACACCTTC. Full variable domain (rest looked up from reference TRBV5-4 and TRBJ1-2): ETGVTQSPTHLIKTRGQQVTLRCSSQSGHNTVSWYQQALGQGPQFIFQYYREEENGRGNFPPRFSGLQFPNYSSELNVNALELDDSALYLCASSLGVARRTYGYTFGSGTRLTVV.

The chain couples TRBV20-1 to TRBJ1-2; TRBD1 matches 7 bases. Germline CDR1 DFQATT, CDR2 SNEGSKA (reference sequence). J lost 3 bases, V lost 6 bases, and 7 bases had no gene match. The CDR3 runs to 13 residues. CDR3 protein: CSALDRTDYGYTF. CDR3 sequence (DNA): TGCAGTGCCCTGGACAGGACGGACTATGGCTACACCTTC.